The TCR beta chain under discussion was sequenced for a study of T cell changes during pregnancy in multiple sclerosis (dated by TCRdb to between 2018 and 2020). General notes on the study: The study examined how the T cell repertoire changed over the course of pregnancy in women with multiple sclerosis.

The library was produced with the immunoSEQ multiplex PCR assay. Not all clones reach the TCRdb copy of this immuneACCESS table, which keeps in-frame sequences only. Checked studies attribute under half of the gap to unresolved V genes and leave the rest unexplained. In this sample the table shows tens of thousands of clones, roughly nine tenths of which occur a single time. The ten largest clonotypes hold roughly 1.2% of the sample. For this clone: The antigen it recognizes is unknown. No qualities accompany the bases; no much larger clone lies one base away.

The CDR1 and CDR2 encoded by the germline V gene (reference sequence) are LNHDA and SQIVND. Its CDR3 holds 13 amino acids, cysteine through phenylalanine. The kept DNA is CDR3 alone, 39 bases in frame from the first base. V loses 2 bases of germline sequence and J loses 3 bases, and the interval between the two ends is 8 bases. The sequence came from a female donor with multiple sclerosis, enrolled in a pregnancy study. This specimen consisted of CD4+ T cells from peripheral blood mononuclear cells, obtained after pregnancy. The V and J segments used are TRBV19 and TRBJ2-7; the D gene identity is not certain. Here the CDR3 is given as CASSIRGDYEQYF. Read as DNA, the sequence is TGTGCCAGTAGTATAAGAGGAGACTACGAGCAGTACTTC.